This TCR beta chain was profiled in a study of tumor-infiltrating lymphocytes in primary liver carcinoma. On this clonotype itself: Relative to the germline gene, one junction end is altered; a read error may explain this.

TCR beta cDNA was reverse-transcribed from about 500 ng of total RNA. The reaction used a constant-region primer and ProtoScript II reverse transcriptase. The TCR beta library was amplified through three nested multiplex PCR rounds in a modified ARM-PCR procedure. A C-beta reverse primer was combined with TRBV1-TRBV30 forward primers in the first two PCR rounds, and each round had about 10 cycles. TCRdb itself ran the multiplex PCR reads through MiXCR, one entry per CDR3 protein. The profile shows about 200,000 distinct CDR3 sequences, about 85% of them singletons. From unsorted bulk tissue weighing roughly 19-34 mg, DNA and RNA were co-extracted. Chronic HBV infection, untreated so far, was present in the patients. From germline, CDR1 is MNHEY and CDR2 SVGEGT. The CDR3 spans 11 residues.

This chain connects TRBV6-2 or TRBV6-3 to TRBJ2-2; tentative D call: TRBD2 (5 bases). Sequencing was carried out using tumor tissue from primary liver carcinoma. This TCR derives from a man aged 40-49 years with primary liver carcinoma and hepatitis B virus infection. The CDR3 loop reads CASSSSGKLFF. The CDR3 DNA follows: TGTGCCAGCAGTTCCTCCGGGAAGCTGTTCTTT.